The 18 T cell receptor beta chains presented below share a single source sample, sequenced in a study of vaccination and CD4 T cells after COVID-19. The treatment denotes: roughly ten-day PBMC culture with coronavirus spike peptide pools or control peptides (ViraFEST assay). During the years 2011-2018, before the COVID-19 pandemic, the unexposed donor's CD4+ T cells were collected. These TCRs' antigens remain unknown. An Oncomine TCR Beta short-read assay was used to sequence the DNA from cultured CD4+ T cells. TCRdb recomputed calls from the PCR reads with MiXCR, one row per CDR3 protein. The data contain 2,000 or so distinct CDR3 sequences, 60% of them seen just once; the ten biggest clones take up roughly 79%. What was sequenced was CD4+ T cells from blood, cultured in vitro. The source is a human donor in good health.

This clonotype was detected a few times. The rearrangement links TRBV6-1 to TRBJ1-2, with no clear D. Trimming shortened V by 10 bases and J by 4 bases, and 7 bases separated the two germline ends. Germline V gene data show CDR1 as MNHNS and CDR2 as SASEGT. The CDR3 is 10 amino acids. CDR3 sequence: CATWLYGYTF. The DNA of the CDR3 is TGTGCCACCTGGCTCTATGGCTACACCTTC.

This clonotype has just a few counts. This chain uses TRBV24-1 with TRBJ2-2; tentative D call: TRBD2 (5 bases). Germline CDR1 reads KGHDR; CDR2 reads SFDVKD. V was pared by 10 bases and J by 5 bases, with 13 bases between. CDR3 length equals 13 residues. For the CDR3, the DNA is TGTGCCACGGCGCGAGGGCAGACCGGGGAGCTGTTTTTT. It encodes CATARGQTGELFF.

This clonotype was counted once. V is TRBV7-9 and J is TRBJ2-7, with D unresolved. Trimming took off 4 bases at V and 5 bases at J, with 9 bases between the two ends. Per the germline V gene, CDR1 is SEHNR and CDR2 is FQNEAQ (reference sequence). This CDR3 has 12 amino acids. CDR3 bases: TGTGCCAGCAGCTACATCATGAACGAGCAGTACTTC. This codes for CASSYIMNEQYF. The whole variable domain, remainder taken from reference TRBV7-9 and TRBJ2-7, is DTGVSQNPRHKITKRGQNVTFRCDPISEHNRLYWYRQTLGQGPEFLTYFQNEAQLEKSRLLSDRFSAERPKGSFSTLEIQRTEQGDSAMYLCASSYIMNEQYFGPGTRLTVT.

This clonotype was detected once. The CDR3 nucleotides are TGTGCCAGCAGTGGGGGGACCCGGTACGAGCAGTACTTC. Translation: CASSGGTRYEQYF. The J gene is TRBJ2-7, the V gene TRBV25-1, with D perhaps matching TRBD1 or TRBD2 (5 bases each). The V gene lost 4 bases and the J gene lost 4 bases, with 11 bases spanning the gap. This CDR3 has 13 residues. Germline CDR1 and CDR2: MGHDK and SYGVNS.

This chain links TRBV5-1 with TRBJ2-3, with 9 nucleotides matching TRBD1. Germline V gene sequence: CDR1 SGHRS, CDR2 YFSETQ. The length of the CDR3 is 16 residues. V shed 3 bases, J shed 0 bases, and the junction held 5 bases outside the gene matches. For the CDR3, the DNA is TGCGCCAGCAGCTCCCGGGACAGGGATAGCACAGATACGCAGTATTTT. Translation gives CASSSRDRDSTDTQYF.

V is TRBV24-1 and J is TRBJ2-3; D not certain. The V end was cut by 5 bases, the J end by 6 bases, with 5 bases between. This CDR3 contains 11 residues. The germline V gene encodes CDR1 KGHDR and CDR2 SFDVKD. The CDR3 region has the DNA TGTGCCACCAGTGCCGGGGATACGCAGTATTTT. Its translation is CATSAGDTQYF.

The chain is built from TRBV20-1 and TRBJ1-5; 7 bases are a match to TRBD1. After removal of 3 bases from V and 0 bases from J, the junction contained 17 bases not matched to a gene. The germline V gene encodes CDR1 DFQATT and CDR2 SNEGSKA (reference sequence). CDR3 length: 19 amino acids. The CDR3 here is CSASIFRSGTVYSNQPQHF. CDR3 sequence (DNA): TGCAGTGCTAGTATTTTCCGGTCGGGGACAGTTTATAGCAATCAGCCCCAGCATTTT.

This rearrangement joins TRBV4-1 to TRBJ2-1, with TRBD2 matching over 12 bases. From germline, CDR1 is MGHRA and CDR2 YSYEKL. This CDR3 comprises 15 residues. Unmatched junction bases numbered 5, after V lost 6 bases and J lost 5 bases. CDR3 residues: CASRMGLAGNNEQFF. CDR3 nucleotides: TGCGCCAGCAGAATGGGACTAGCGGGCAACAATGAGCAGTTCTTC.

The chain employs TRBV29-1 and TRBJ2-7; 7 bases are shared with TRBD1. The CDR3 spans 13 residues. Germline values: CDR1 SQVTM, CDR2 ANQGSEA. V lost 5 bases to trimming and J lost 5 bases; unmatched junction nucleotides: 9. CDR3 DNA: TGCAGCGTTAGCTTCAGACAGGGCCACGAGCAGTACTTC. Protein sequence: CSVSFRQGHEQYF.

The J gene is TRBJ2-7, the V gene TRBV20-1; D gene unclear. Trimming left V 3 bases short and J 0 bases short, with 12 bases between. The CDR3 has 14 amino acids. Germline lookup yields CDR1 DFQATT and CDR2 SNEGSKA (reference sequence). CDR3 region: CSARTRSSSYEQYF. Written as DNA, the CDR3 is TGCAGTGCTAGGACGCGAAGCAGCTCCTACGAGCAGTACTTC.

V is TRBV5-1 and J is TRBJ2-7, with D possibly being TRBD1 or TRBD2 (6 bases each). Between the trimmed V and J ends, which lost 0 bases and 3 bases, there was a span of 19 bases. CDR3 size: 17 residues. Germline CDR1 is SGHRS and CDR2 is YFSETQ. The CDR3: CASSLGGGQSTVYEQYF. Written as DNA, the CDR3 is TGCGCCAGCAGCTTGGGGGGAGGACAGTCCACGGTCTACGAGCAGTACTTC.

The chain is built from TRBV6-2 or TRBV6-3 and TRBJ1-1, with 7 bases matching TRBD1. With V trimmed by 0 bases and J by 1 base, 8 bases remained unmatched. The CDR3 is 17 amino acids. CDR1 is MNHEY, CDR2 SVGEGT, per germline. The CDR3 DNA reads as TGTGCCAGCAGTTACTCTGGGGCCAGGGGGGCGAACACTGAAGCTTTCTTT. Amino acids: CASSYSGARGANTEAFF.

This rearrangement joins TRBV27 to TRBJ1-3, with 7 bases fitting TRBD1. Germline V lookup: CDR1 MNHEY, CDR2 SMNVEV (reference sequence). CDR3 length: 15 amino acids. V gave up 6 bases and J gave up 0 bases; unmatched junction bases: 5. The CDR3 reads CASSRQGSSGNTIYF. The CDR3 DNA follows: TGTGCCAGCAGCCGACAGGGTAGCTCTGGAAACACCATATATTTT.

This clonotype rates as medium-sized. The chain joins TRBV24-1 to TRBJ1-5; D not resolved. V was clipped by 6 bases and J by 5 bases, with 10 bases between them. This CDR3 spans 13 amino acids. CDR1 is KGHDR and CDR2 is SFDVKD in the germline V gene. CDR3 region: CATSFRTDQPQHF. The DNA for the CDR3 is TGTGCCACCAGTTTCAGGACGGATCAGCCCCAGCATTTT.

This clonotype was found a few times. The V gene is TRBV19, the J gene TRBJ1-5, with D perhaps matching TRBD1 (5 bases). Germline assignment: CDR1 LNHDA and CDR2 SQIVND (reference sequence). The CDR3 runs to 14 residues. V lost 6 bases and J lost 5, with 14 bases in between. The CDR3 region is CASSGDSSYQPQHF. CDR3 bases: TGTGCCAGTAGCGGCGACAGTAGTTATCAGCCCCAGCATTTT. Full variable domain (remainder filled in from reference TRBV19 and TRBJ1-5): DGGITQSPKYLFRKEGQNVTLSCEQNLNHDAMYWYRQDPGQGLRLIYYSQIVNDFQKGDIAEGYSVSREKKESFPLTVTSAQKNPTAFYLCASSGDSSYQPQHFGDGTRLSIL.

This clonotype turned up a few times. J is TRBJ2-2 and V is TRBV27, with a weak D call TRBD2 (5 bases). The CDR3 loop spans 16 amino acids. Trimming left V 5 bases short and J 8 bases short, with 21 bases between. In germline, CDR1 is MNHEY, CDR2 SMNVEV (reference sequence). CDR3 protein: CASSKQPHSRVGELFF. As DNA, the CDR3 is TGTGCCAGCAGTAAACAACCCCACTCGAGGGTAGGGGAGCTGTTTTTT.

This clonotype was observed once. The chain combines TRBV6-2 or TRBV6-3 with TRBJ2-7; weak D call: TRBD1 (5 bases). In germline, CDR1 is MNHEY, CDR2 SVGEGT. CDR3 length equals 14 residues. V lost 5 bases and J lost 0, with 11 bases in between. The DNA of the CDR3 is TGTGCCAGCAGTACCGGTAGGGGCTCCTACGAGCAGTACTTC. This sequence encodes CASSTGRGSYEQYF.

Here the CDR3 DNA reads TGCAGTGCTAGGCCCTCCTTAAACATTCAGTACTTC. It specifies CSARPSLNIQYF. This chain connects TRBV20-1 to TRBJ2-4, with D unclear. V was trimmed by 3 bases and J by 6 bases, leaving 9 bases between them. CDR1 is DFQATT, CDR2 SNEGSKA, per germline (reference sequence). CDR3 size: 12 residues.